This record covers a single T cell receptor beta chain. This CDR3 is built from 13 residues. Trimming pared 8 bases from V and 0 bases from J, leaving 8 bases between. The germline CDR1 and CDR2 sequences are SGHTA and FQGNSA. The table came from immunoSEQ multiplex PCR; TCRdb's copy has only in-frame clones and leaves some out. The sample has about 130,000 clones, roughly 92% seen once; the top ten hold less than 0.65%. The data are from a study of control samples from healthy donors and cancer patients. This TCR derives from a man of 80 years or more with head and neck cancer. The gene calls are TRBV7-2 and TRBJ1-5, with no clear D. Sequenced input: PBMCs. For the CDR3, the DNA is TGTGCCAGCGGAAGTTATAGCAATCAGCCCCAGCATTTT. Translated: CASGSYSNQPQHF.